This T cell receptor beta chain is drawn from a study of neoadjuvant nivolumab and ipilimumab in lung cancer. Study-level points and caveats: A small number of samples were TCR sequenced. Pathologic regression was not significantly tied to TCR clonality. Resected tumors had greater TCR richness and clonality than uninvolved lung. From pretherapy to surgery, tumor richness and clonality rose with dual therapy.

CDR1 SGHTA and CDR2 FQGNSA come from the germline V gene. The CDR3 totals 14 residues. With 2 bases removed from V and 2 bases from J, the gap between germline ends came to 8 bases. The data were produced by immunoSEQ multiplex PCR, yet TCRdb's version contains in-frame clones alone and is incomplete. This repertoire shows roughly 45,000 clones, about 89% found once; its top ten account for roughly 3.7%. Comment on this clone: Its antigen is not known.

The receptor was derived from an adult with non-small cell lung cancer. Some clones in this sample may be carry-over from other donors' samples. V is TRBV7-2 and J is TRBJ2-3; D is perhaps TRBD2 (5 bases). The sample was blood, taken before neoadjuvant nivolumab, alone or with ipilimumab. CDR3 region: CASSLSAVTDTQYF. The CDR3 nucleotides read TGTGCCAGCAGCTTATCAGCGGTCACAGATACGCAGTATTTT.